This T cell receptor beta chain emerged from a study of spatial heterogeneity in lung cancer. General study findings and limits: The number of expanded tumor alpha and beta chains correlated with mutation number.

Time point in this sample: sample taken at primary tumor resection. This clonotype was seen at least ten times. Antigen unknown. The V end lost 5 bases, the J end lost 5 bases, and 9 bases lay between the germline ends. CDR3 size: 13 residues. Germline assignment: CDR1 SNHLY and CDR2 FYNNEI. TCRdb re-derived calls from the 5' RACE reads in MiXCR, one entry per CDR3 protein. Here the sample spans about 11,000 distinct CDR3 sequences, about 5.5% being singletons. Sequenced material: lung tumor tissue, taken at surgery. The chain employs TRBV2 and TRBJ2-2, with D possibly being TRBD1 (6 bases). This clonotype was obtained from a male donor with early-stage non-small cell lung cancer. CDR3 loop: CASSSDRTGELFF. DNA of the CDR3: TGTGCCAGCAGTTCTGACAGGACCGGGGAGCTGTTTTTT.